This note documents a single T cell receptor beta chain sequence. The authors' processing: Reference gene primers were amplified, and this amplification served to estimate nucleated cell counts. This table comes from immunoSEQ multiplex PCR, and its TCRdb copy is limited to in-frame clones, with some not included. From that table come the V and J calls and clone size; the DNA was used to work out D and trimming. The sample carries about 270,000 clones, approximately 86% recorded once. The V gene's germline CDR1 is SGHTA and CDR2 FQGNSA. This CDR3 comprises 16 residues. After removal of 2 bases from V and 0 bases from J, the junction contained 7 bases not matched to a gene. This sample is part of a study of blood T cell repertoires in COVID-19. Study background: Acute-phase and convalescent COVID-19 samples originated in the United States, Italy and Spain. T cells, B-cell-depleted T cells, or PBMCs provided the cDNA or gDNA that served as material.

Material: peripheral blood. The TCR sequence derives from a man aged 40-50 years with active or convalescent COVID-19. The chain combines TRBV7-2 with TRBJ2-7; the match to TRBD1 covers 7 bases. The DNA of the CDR3 is TGTGCCAGCAGCTTATCTCGGTGGGACAGCTCCTACGAGCAGTACTTC. Translated, it gives CASSLSRWDSSYEQYF.